This T cell receptor beta chain is from a study of blood T cells in healthy people across ages. The CDR3 loop spans 15 amino acids. J gave up 2 bases and V 5 bases, and 6 bases lay outside the gene matches. A note on this clonotype: The antigen is not known.

A second PCR, run for about 7 to 11 cycles, used a sample-barcoded 5' primer plus a J-beta primer mix. A template-switch adaptor with 12 random nucleotides tagged each cDNA molecule. Any given sample supplied a minimum of 2.5 million CDR3-containing paired-end reads. TCRdb fed the 5' RACE reads into MiXCR, producing one record per CDR3 protein. The data show 540,000 or so distinct CDR3 sequences, with less than 60% seen just once and under 30% held by the top ten. Overall study results and limits: Naive and antigen-experienced cells were not separated, limiting conclusive comparison.

Each donor had roughly 10 milliliters of peripheral blood drawn. The sequenced sample was blood. The clonotype comes from a man older than 75 in good health. The chain couples TRBV12-3 or TRBV12-4 to TRBJ1-5; TRBD1 agrees at 7 bases. This chain's CDR3 is CASSLTGLGNQPQHF. In nucleotides, the CDR3 is TGTGCCAGCAGTCTGACAGGGCTAGGCAATCAGCCCCAGCATTTT.